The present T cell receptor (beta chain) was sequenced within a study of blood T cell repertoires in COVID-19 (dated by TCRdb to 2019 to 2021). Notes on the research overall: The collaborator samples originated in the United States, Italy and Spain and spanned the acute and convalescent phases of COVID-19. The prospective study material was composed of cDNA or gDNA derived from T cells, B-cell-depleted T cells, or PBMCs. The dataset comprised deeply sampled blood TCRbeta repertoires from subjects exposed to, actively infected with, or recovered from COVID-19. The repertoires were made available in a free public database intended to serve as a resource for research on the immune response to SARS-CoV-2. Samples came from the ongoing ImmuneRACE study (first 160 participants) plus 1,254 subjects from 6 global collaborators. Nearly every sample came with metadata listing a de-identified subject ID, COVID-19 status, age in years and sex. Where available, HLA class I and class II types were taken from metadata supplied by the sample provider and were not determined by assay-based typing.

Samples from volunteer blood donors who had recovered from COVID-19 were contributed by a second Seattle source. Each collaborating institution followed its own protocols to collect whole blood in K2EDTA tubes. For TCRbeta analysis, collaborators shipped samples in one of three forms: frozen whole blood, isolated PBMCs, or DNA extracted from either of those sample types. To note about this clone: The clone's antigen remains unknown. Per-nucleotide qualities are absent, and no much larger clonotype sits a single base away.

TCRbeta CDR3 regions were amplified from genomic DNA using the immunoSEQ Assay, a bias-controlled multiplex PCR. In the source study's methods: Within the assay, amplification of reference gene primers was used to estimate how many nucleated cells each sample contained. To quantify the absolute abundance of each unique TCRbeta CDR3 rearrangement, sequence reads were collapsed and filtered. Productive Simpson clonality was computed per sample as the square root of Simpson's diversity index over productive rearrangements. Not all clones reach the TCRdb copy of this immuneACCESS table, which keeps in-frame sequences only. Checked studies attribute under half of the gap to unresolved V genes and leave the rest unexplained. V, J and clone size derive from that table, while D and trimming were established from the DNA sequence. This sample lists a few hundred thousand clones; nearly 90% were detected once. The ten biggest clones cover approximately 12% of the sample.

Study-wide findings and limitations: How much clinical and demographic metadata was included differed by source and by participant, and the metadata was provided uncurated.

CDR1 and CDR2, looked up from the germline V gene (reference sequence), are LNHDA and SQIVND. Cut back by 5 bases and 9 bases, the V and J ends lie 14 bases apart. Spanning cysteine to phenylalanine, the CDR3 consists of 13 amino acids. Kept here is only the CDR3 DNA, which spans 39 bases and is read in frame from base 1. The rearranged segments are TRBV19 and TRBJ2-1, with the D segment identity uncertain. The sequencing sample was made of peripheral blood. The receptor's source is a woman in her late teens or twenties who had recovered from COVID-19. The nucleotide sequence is TGTGCCAGTAGTCCAATTCCTTACGGTGAGCAGTTCTTC. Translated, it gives CASSPIPYGEQFF. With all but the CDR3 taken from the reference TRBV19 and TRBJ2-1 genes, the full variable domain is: DGGITQSPKYLFRKEGQNVTLSCEQNLNHDAMYWYRQDPGQGLRLIYYSQIVNDFQKGDIAEGYSVSREKKESFPLTVTSAQKNPTAFYLCASSPIPYGEQFFGPGTRLTVL.